Listed here is a single TCR beta chain. Trimming stripped 4 bases from V and 4 bases from J, with 6 bases between. The CDR3 is 12 amino acids. The V gene's germline CDR1 is KGHDR and CDR2 SFDVKD. A single record per CDR3 protein comes from TCRdb applying MiXCR to the 5' RACE reads. This sample has about 9,200 distinct CDR3 sequences, with roughly 20% found just once. This sample is part of a study of neurological immune-mediated disorders. The source is an older woman with HTLV-1-associated myelopathy (HAM/TSP). The sequenced sample consisted of CD8+ T cells from blood. The chain couples TRBV24-1 to TRBJ2-5; no reliable D call. As DNA, the CDR3 is TGTGCCACCAGTGACCCCGGAGAGACCCAGTACTTC. It translates to CATSDPGETQYF.